This TCR beta chain is from a study of blood T cell repertoires in COVID-19. Across the study: Acute-phase and convalescent COVID-19 samples originated in the United States, Italy and Spain. T cells, B-cell-depleted T cells, or PBMCs supplied cDNA or gDNA.

Per the original methods: Cell counts per sample came from amplifying reference gene primers. Assay: immunoSEQ multiplex PCR; the TCRdb copy retains only in-frame clones and omits some. V and J calls and clone size are as listed in that table; D and trimming were resolved from the DNA. This sample has approximately 150,000 clones, with about 83% found just once. This CDR3 is built from 14 residues. CDR1 MDHEN and CDR2 SYDVKM come from the germline V gene. V dropped 7 bases and J dropped 2 bases, with 14 bases sitting between them. The sequence came from a man aged 45 to 65 with acute or convalescent COVID-19. The specimen was peripheral blood. The chain combines TRBV28 with TRBJ2-5, with D tentatively TRBD2 (5 bases). This CDR3 reads CASTHLGIQETQYF. Written as DNA, the CDR3 is TGTGCCAGCACCCATCTCGGGATTCAAGAGACCCAGTACTTC.